This TCR beta chain was sequenced for a study of T cells after yellow fever vaccination. General study findings and limits: Subsequent to the booster, the majority of primary-vaccination clones reappeared (roughly 95% CD4, 70% to 90% CD8). On re-exposure, the response was weaker but peaked faster, at day 5 versus 15.

Trimming stripped 1 base from V and 0 bases from J, with 12 bases between. This CDR3 is built from 15 residues. Germline CDR1 and CDR2: DFQATT and SNEGSKA (reference sequence). A remark on this clonotype: The antigen is unknown.

In TCRdb, the 5' RACE reads were re-called with MiXCR into one record per CDR3 protein. The sample includes about 230,000 distinct CDR3 sequences, around 6.7% of them seen just once. This receptor was identified in a man aged 25-40 years who received the YFV17D yellow fever vaccine. The chain joins TRBV20-1 to TRBJ1-1, with D perhaps TRBD1 (5 bases). Source: CD4+ T cells sorted from PBMCs, taken on the day of the yellow fever booster vaccination. DNA of the CDR3: TGCAGTGCTAGAGTAACAGGAGCAATGAACACTGAAGCTTTCTTT. Amino acids: CSARVTGAMNTEAFF.